The TCR beta chain under discussion was sequenced for a study of shared T cell receptors in the human thymus. Repertoires were generated with immunoSEQ multiplex PCR, while TCRdb's copy carries only in-frame clones and drops some. The table records roughly 660,000 clones, roughly 90% of them present only once. CDR3 length: 15 amino acids. The germline V and J ends were trimmed by 7 bases and 4 bases, with 17 bases remaining between them. Germline CDR1 and CDR2: MDHEN and SYDVKM. The same sample was also used in a study of human thymus T cells. That paper states: Resections were taken during corrective heart surgery, and the thymus tissue came from these.

The chain recombines TRBV28 with TRBJ2-1; TRBD1 might be the D (6 bases). The sequencing sample was made of thymocytes. The clonotype originates from a boy in the first two years of life with a congenital heart defect. Written as DNA, the CDR3 is TGTGCCAGCACCTTAAAGCGGCAGGGGTACAATGAGCAGTTCTTC. The encoded protein is CASTLKRQGYNEQFF.